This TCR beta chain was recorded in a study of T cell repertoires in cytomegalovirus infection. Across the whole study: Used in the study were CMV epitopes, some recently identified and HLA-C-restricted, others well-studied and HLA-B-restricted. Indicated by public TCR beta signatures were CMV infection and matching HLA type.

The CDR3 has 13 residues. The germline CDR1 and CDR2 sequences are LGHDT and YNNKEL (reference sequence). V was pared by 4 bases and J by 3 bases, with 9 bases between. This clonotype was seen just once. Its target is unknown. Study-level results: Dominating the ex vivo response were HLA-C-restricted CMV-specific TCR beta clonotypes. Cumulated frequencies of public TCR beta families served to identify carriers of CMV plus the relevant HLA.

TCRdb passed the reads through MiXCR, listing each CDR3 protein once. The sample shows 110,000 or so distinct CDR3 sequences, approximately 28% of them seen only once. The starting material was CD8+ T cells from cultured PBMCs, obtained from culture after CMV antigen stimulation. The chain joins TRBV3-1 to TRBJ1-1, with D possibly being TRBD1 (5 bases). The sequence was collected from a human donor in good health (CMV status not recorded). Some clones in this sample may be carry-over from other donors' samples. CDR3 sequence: CASSLRAYTEAFF. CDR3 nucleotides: TGTGCCAGCAGCCTCAGGGCTTACACTGAAGCTTTCTTT.